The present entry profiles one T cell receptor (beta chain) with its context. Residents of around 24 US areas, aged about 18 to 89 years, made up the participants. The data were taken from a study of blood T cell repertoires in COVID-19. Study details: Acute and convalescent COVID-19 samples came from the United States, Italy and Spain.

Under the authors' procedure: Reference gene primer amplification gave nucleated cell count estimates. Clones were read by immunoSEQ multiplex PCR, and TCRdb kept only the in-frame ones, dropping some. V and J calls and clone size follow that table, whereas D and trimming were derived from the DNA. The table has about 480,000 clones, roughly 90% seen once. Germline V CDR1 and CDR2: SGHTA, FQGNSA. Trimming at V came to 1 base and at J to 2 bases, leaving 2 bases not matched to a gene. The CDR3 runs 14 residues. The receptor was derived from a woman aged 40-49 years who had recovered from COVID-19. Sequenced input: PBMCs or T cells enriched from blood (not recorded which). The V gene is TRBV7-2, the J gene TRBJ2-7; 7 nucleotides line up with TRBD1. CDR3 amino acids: CASSLEGGAYEQYF. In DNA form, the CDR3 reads TGTGCCAGCAGCTTAGAAGGGGGCGCCTACGAGCAGTACTTC.